Described below is a single T cell receptor beta chain sequence and its context. The antigen is unknown. Germline V gene data show CDR1 as SGHVS and CDR2 as FNYEAQ. CDR3 length: 16 residues. V lost 1 base, J lost 6 bases, and 15 bases lay in between. The data derive from a study of identical twins. Every sampled donor was Caucasian and healthy. The study, taken as a whole, reports: Abundant cord blood beta clonotypes carried fewer insertions; memory repertoires showed none. Partial confounding of zero-insertion analyses by invariant MAIT and iNKT cells was possible.

TCRdb redid the calling of the 5' RACE reads with MiXCR, one entry per CDR3 protein. The table records around 1.7 million distinct CDR3 sequences, around 33% of them present only once. The chain joins TRBV7-6 to TRBJ1-4; D not certain. Sequences were obtained from cord blood. This sequence was found in a newborn girl in good health. This CDR3 reads CASSLDRPPTYEKLFF. Here the CDR3 DNA reads TGTGCCAGCAGCTTAGATAGACCCCCGACATATGAAAAACTGTTTTTT.